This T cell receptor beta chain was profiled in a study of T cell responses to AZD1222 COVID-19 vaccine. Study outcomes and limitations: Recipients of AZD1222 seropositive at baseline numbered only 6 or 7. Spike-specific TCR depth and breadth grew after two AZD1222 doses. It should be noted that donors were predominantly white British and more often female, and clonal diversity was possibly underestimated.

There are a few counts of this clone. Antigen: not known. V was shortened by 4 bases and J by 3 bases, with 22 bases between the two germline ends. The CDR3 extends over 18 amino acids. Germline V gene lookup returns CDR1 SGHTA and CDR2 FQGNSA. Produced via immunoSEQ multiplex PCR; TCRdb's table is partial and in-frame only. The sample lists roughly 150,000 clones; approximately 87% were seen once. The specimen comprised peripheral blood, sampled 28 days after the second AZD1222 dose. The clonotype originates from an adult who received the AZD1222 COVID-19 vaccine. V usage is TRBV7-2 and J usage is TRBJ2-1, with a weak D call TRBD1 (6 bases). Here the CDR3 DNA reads TGTGCCAGCAGCTCCCCCCCCGGGACACCTCAATTCTACAATGAGCAGTTCTTC. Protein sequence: CASSSPPGTPQFYNEQFF.